The 18 T cell receptor beta chains reported below all come from one sample, sequenced in a study of blood T cell repertoires in COVID-19 (TCRdb year 2020). The library was prepared using the immunoSEQ multiplex PCR assay. Imported from immuneACCESS, the table was reduced by TCRdb to in-frame sequences with V and J called. These copies leave out some clones; in studies compared against another copy, an unresolved V gene accounts for under half, and the cause of the remainder is not known. This sample lists about 200,000 clones; about nine tenths were detected once. Of the sample, around 4.8% is held by the ten largest clones. Specimen: peripheral blood. The receptors here all came from a woman in her thirties or forties with acute or convalescent COVID-19.

This sequence joins TRBV7-3 and TRBJ2-2, with 7 positions matching TRBD2. CDR1 is SGHTA and CDR2 is FQGTGA in the germline V gene. The CDR3 extends over 17 amino acids. V shed 5 bases and J 2 bases; nucleotides not matched to a gene: 11. DNA of the CDR3: TGTGCCAGCAGCCTTCATCCCCCTAGCGGTAACACCGGGGAGCTGTTTTTT. Translation: CASSLHPPSGNTGELFF.

This chain joins TRBV10-3 and TRBJ1-5; 8 bases are shared with TRBD1. The germline V gene encodes CDR1 ENHRY and CDR2 SYGVKD. The CDR3 loop spans 16 amino acids. J was trimmed by 2 bases and V by 3 bases; bases with no gene match: 6. Here the CDR3 DNA reads TGTGCCATCAGTGACACGACAGGGGCGGGCAATCAGCCCCAGCATTTT. The encoded protein is CAISDTTGAGNQPQHF.

This clone was seen only once. Written as DNA, the CDR3 is TGCGCCAGCAGCTTAACCGGGATATTCTATGGCTACACCTTC. As protein: CASSLTGIFYGYTF. V is TRBV5-1 and J is TRBJ1-2; D is uncertain. Germline values: CDR1 SGHRS, CDR2 YFSETQ. The CDR3 is 14 amino acids. Trimming removed 2 bases from V and 4 bases from J, with 12 bases in between.

The V gene is TRBV6-2 or TRBV6-3, the J gene TRBJ2-5, with 11 positions matching TRBD2. Germline CDR1 is MNHEY and CDR2 is SVGEGT. V gave up 6 bases and J gave up 5 bases; unmatched junction bases: 11. This CDR3 has 16 residues. This CDR3 is CASSPTGTSGWETQYF. The CDR3 nucleotides read TGTGCCAGCAGCCCTACCGGGACTAGCGGATGGGAGACCCAGTACTTC.

J is TRBJ2-4 and V is TRBV12-5; TRBD2 is a possible D gene (5 bases). The CDR3 loop spans 13 amino acids. Germline CDR1 and CDR2: LGHNT and FRNRAP. V shed 5 bases and J shed 6 bases, with 11 bases lying between them. The DNA for the CDR3 is TGTGCTAGTGGTACCCCCGAGGGAAACATTCAGTACTTC. This sequence encodes CASGTPEGNIQYF.

The CDR3 DNA is TGTGCCAGTAGCTACGGGGGTTTTGAAGCTTTCTTT. This gives the protein CASSYGGFEAFF. This rearrangement joins TRBV19 to TRBJ1-1, with D maybe TRBD1 (5 bases). Germline CDR1 LNHDA, CDR2 SQIVND (reference sequence). V was trimmed by 6 bases and J by 7 bases, leaving 12 bases between them. The CDR3 runs 12 residues.

Only one count was recorded for this clone. The V and J genes are TRBV30 and TRBJ1-6; TRBD1 aligns across 8 bases. This CDR3 has 15 residues. Trimming took 0 bases from V and 6 from J; bases not matched to a gene: 4. Germline loops: CDR1 GTSNPN, CDR2 SVGIG (reference sequence). The CDR3 DNA sequence: TGTGCCTGGAGTGTTAGGACAGGGTTTAATTCACCCCTCCACTTT. Translated: CAWSVRTGFNSPLHF.

The chain is built from TRBV18 and TRBJ2-2; D not certain. Trimming shortened V by 0 bases and J by 6 bases, and 11 bases separated the two germline ends. Germline CDR1 and CDR2: KGHSH and LQKENI. The CDR3 is 15 residues long. CDR3 amino acids: CASSPPAVAAGELFF. CDR3 nucleotides: TGTGCCAGCTCACCACCCGCCGTGGCCGCCGGGGAGCTGTTTTTT.

The chain carries TRBV14 and TRBJ1-6, with 9 bases lining up with TRBD1. This CDR3 region has 14 residues. From germline, CDR1 is SGHDN and CDR2 FVKESK. V trimming: 3 bases; J trimming: 8 bases; junction bases outside the gene matches: 2. In nucleotides, the CDR3 is TGTGCCAGCAGCCATACAGGGGGCTATTCACCCCTCCACTTT. It yields the protein CASSHTGGYSPLHF.

The chain recombines TRBV5-6 with TRBJ2-1; D gene ambiguous. CDR3 length equals 11 residues. V dropped 7 bases and J dropped 4 bases, with 6 bases sitting between them. The germline gives CDR1 SGHDT, CDR2 YYEEEE. CDR3 in amino acids: CASHRYNEQFF. In DNA form, the CDR3 reads TGTGCCAGCCATCGGTACAATGAGCAGTTCTTC.

The genes are TRBV19 and TRBJ1-2; weak D call: TRBD1 (5 bases). The CDR3 is made up of 14 amino acids. Per the germline V gene, CDR1 is LNHDA and CDR2 is SQIVND (reference sequence). Trimming took 2 bases from V and 7 from J, leaving 14 bases between them. CDR3 protein: CASSIWEGRGGYTF. CDR3 coding DNA: TGTGCCAGTAGTATATGGGAGGGAAGGGGTGGCTACACCTTC.

This sequence joins TRBV5-1 and TRBJ1-6; D is unclear. With 4 bases removed from V and 0 bases from J, the gap between germline ends came to 14 bases. Germline loops: CDR1 SGHRS, CDR2 YFSETQ. The CDR3 contains 17 residues. CDR3 region: CASSLPEGSSYNSPLHF. CDR3 coding DNA: TGCGCCAGCAGCCTTCCGGAGGGTAGCTCCTATAATTCACCCCTCCACTTT.

The CDR3 loop reads CASSRDRGNTEAFF. CDR3 nucleotides: TGTGCCAGCAGCCGGGACAGGGGGAACACTGAAGCTTTCTTT. The chain joins TRBV7-6 to TRBJ1-1; TRBD1 agrees at 10 bases. In germline, CDR1 is SGHVS, CDR2 FNYEAQ. Trimming at V came to 5 bases and at J to 1 base, leaving 1 base not matched to a gene. The CDR3 spans 14 residues.

This clone appeared once. The rearrangement joins TRBV5-4 to TRBJ1-3; D may be TRBD1 (6 bases). V was cut by 1 base and J by 2 bases, with 13 bases left in between. CDR3 size: 16 residues. Germline V lookup: CDR1 SGHNT, CDR2 YYREEE (reference sequence). CDR3 amino acids: CASSLTTGTTGNTIYF. As DNA, the CDR3 is TGTGCCAGCAGCTTGACGACCGGGACAACTGGAAACACCATATATTTT.

The chain has TRBV5-1 and TRBJ2-5, with D unresolved. This CDR3 has 13 amino acids. The V end lost 1 base, the J end lost 4 bases, and 8 bases lay between the germline ends. CDR1 is SGHRS and CDR2 is YFSETQ in the germline V gene. The CDR3 region is CASSLTFAETQYF. CDR3 DNA: TGCGCCAGCAGCTTGACTTTCGCAGAGACCCAGTACTTC.

This clone was detected once. This chain connects TRBV3-1 (or the pseudogene TRBV3-2) to TRBJ1-6; D unresolved. The germline V and J ends were trimmed by 3 bases and 7 bases, with 7 bases remaining between them. The CDR3 extends over 13 amino acids. The germline V gene has CDR1 LGHDT and CDR2 YNNKEL (reference sequence). CDR3 sequence reads: CASSHYSNSPLHF. The CDR3 DNA reads as TGTGCCAGCAGCCACTACAGCAATTCACCCCTCCACTTT.

This chain uses TRBV10-3 with TRBJ2-7, with TRBD2 matching 12 bases. Trimming took 4 bases from V and 0 from J; bases not matched to a gene: 7. CDR1 and CDR2 (germline): ENHRY, SYGVKD. CDR3 length: 17 residues. CDR3 loop: CAISGTSGNRSSYEQYV. CDR3 nucleotide sequence: TGTGCCATCAGTGGGACTAGCGGGAACCGATCCTCCTACGAGCAGTACGTC.

CDR3 nucleotide sequence: TGTGCCACCAGCAGAGGGGGGGACTATGGCTACACCTTC. Amino acid sequence: CATSRGGDYGYTF. This chain links TRBV15 with TRBJ1-2, with D possibly matching TRBD1 (5 bases). The CDR3 is 13 residues long. V was pared by 1 base and J by 3 bases, with 6 bases between. CDR1 is LNHNV, CDR2 YYDKDF, per germline (reference sequence).